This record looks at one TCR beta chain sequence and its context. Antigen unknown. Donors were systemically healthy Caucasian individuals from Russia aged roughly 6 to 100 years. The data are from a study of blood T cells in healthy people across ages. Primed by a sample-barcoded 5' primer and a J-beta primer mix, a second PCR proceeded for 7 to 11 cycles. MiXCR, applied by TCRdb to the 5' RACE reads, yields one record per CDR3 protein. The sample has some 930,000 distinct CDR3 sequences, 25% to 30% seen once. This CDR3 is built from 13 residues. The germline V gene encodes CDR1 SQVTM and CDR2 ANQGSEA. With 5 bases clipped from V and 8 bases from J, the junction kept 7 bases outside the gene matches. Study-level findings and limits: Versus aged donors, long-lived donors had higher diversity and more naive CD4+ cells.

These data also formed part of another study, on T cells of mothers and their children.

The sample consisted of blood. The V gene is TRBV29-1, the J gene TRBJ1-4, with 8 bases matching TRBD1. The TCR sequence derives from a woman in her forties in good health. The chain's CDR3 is CSVSDRAREKLFF. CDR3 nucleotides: TGCAGCGTTTCGGACAGGGCGAGGGAAAAACTGTTTTTT.